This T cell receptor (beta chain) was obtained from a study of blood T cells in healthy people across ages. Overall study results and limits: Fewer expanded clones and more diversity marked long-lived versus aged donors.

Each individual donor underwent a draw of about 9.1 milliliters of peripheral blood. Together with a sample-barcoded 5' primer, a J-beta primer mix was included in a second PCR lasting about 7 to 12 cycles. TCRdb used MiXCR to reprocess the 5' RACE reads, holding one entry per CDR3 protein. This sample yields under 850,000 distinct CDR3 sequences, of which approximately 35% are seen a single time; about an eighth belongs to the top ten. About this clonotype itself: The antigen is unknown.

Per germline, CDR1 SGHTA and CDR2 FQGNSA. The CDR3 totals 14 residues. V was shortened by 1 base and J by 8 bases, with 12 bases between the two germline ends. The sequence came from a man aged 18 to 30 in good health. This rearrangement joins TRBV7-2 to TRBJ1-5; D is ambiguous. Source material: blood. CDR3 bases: TGTGCCAGCAGCTTAGGTGGAGGGTTGGAGCCCCAGCATTTT. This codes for CASSLGGGLEPQHF.